This T cell receptor (beta chain) was recovered during a study of regulatory T cells in long-lasting Graves disease. Study observations and caveats: Among persistent patients, a larger number of public clonotypes were shared (around 2,700) than among newly diagnosed patients (under 1,000).

Construction of the TCR beta libraries employed iRepertoire HTBI primers in conjunction with Arm-PCR of CDR3 regions. TCRdb redid the calling of the multiplex PCR reads with MiXCR, one entry per CDR3 protein. This table has fewer than 550,000 distinct CDR3 sequences, approximately 16% appearing once. As to time point: newly diagnosed GD, antithyroid drugs for less than 3 months. TCR sequences were obtained from RNA taken from PBMCs. The authors diagnosed Graves' disease using American Thyroid Association guidelines. About this clonotype itself: The antigen remains unidentified.

With 4 bases removed from V and 7 bases from J, the gap between germline ends came to 17 bases. This CDR3 comprises 15 residues. These same data were also listed under a study on T cells in Graves' hyperthyroidism and ophthalmopathy.

The specimen was peripheral blood mononuclear cells (PBMCs), collected at new diagnosis, from a patient treated with antithyroid drugs. The TCR sequence derives from a middle-aged woman with Graves disease. The chain carries TRBV12-3 or TRBV12-4 and TRBJ1-5; D is unresolved. The DNA for the CDR3 is TGTGCCAGCAGTTCTGCCGGGGTTCCCTACCAGCCCCAGCATTTT. It specifies CASSSAGVPYQPQHF.